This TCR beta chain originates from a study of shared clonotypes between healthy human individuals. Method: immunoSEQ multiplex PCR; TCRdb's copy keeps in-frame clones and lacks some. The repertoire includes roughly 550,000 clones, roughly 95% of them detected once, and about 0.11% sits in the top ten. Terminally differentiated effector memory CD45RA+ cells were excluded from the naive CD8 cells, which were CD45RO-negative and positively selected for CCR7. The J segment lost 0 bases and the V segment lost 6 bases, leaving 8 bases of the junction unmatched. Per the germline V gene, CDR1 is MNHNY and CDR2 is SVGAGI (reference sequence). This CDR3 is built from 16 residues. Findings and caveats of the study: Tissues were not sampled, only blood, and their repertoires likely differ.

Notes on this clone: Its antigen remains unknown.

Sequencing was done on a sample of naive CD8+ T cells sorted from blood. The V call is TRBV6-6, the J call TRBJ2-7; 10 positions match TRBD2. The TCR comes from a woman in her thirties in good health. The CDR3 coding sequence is TGTGCCAGCAGACCGATAGGGACTAGCGCCTCCTACGAGCAGTACTTC. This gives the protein CASRPIGTSASYEQYF.